This T cell receptor beta chain was retrieved from a study of cytomegalovirus exposure and HLA in healthy donors. After removal of 8 bases from V and 9 bases from J, the junction contained 9 bases not matched to a gene. Looked up from germline, CDR1 is MNHNY and CDR2 is SVGAGI (reference sequence). The CDR3 totals 15 residues. This clone has a single count. Generated by immunoSEQ multiplex PCR, the TCRdb table keeps only in-frame clones and is missing some. The sample lists 100,000 to 150,000 clones, approximately 95% occurring once. This chain connects TRBV6-6 to TRBJ2-1; TRBD2 matches 14 bases. Sequencing was performed on PBMCs. The origin of this receptor is a man between 18 and 29 years old in good health and CMV-seronegative. CDR3 sequence (DNA): TGTGCCAGCCTTTTTCCCGGACTAGCGGGAGGTGAGCAGTTCTTC. Translated: CASLFPGLAGGEQFF.